This passage covers 22 T cell receptor beta chains from one sample sequenced in a study of blood T cell repertoires in COVID-19. The table came from immunoSEQ multiplex PCR; TCRdb's copy has only in-frame clones and leaves some out. The sample contains 400,000 to 550,000 clones, 80% to 90% of which appear only once. The source material was peripheral blood. Source of these receptors: a young woman with acute or convalescent COVID-19.

This clone was found once. Here the CDR3 DNA reads TGTGCCAGCAGTGAATTATCTGGGACAGGGCAAGAGACCCAGTACTTC. Translating it yields CASSELSGTGQETQYF. The V gene is TRBV25-1, the J gene TRBJ2-5; TRBD1 aligns across 9 bases. CDR1 and CDR2 (germline): MGHDK, SYGVNS. V trimming: 1 base; J trimming: 2 bases; junction bases outside the gene matches: 5. This CDR3 is 16 amino acids long.

This clone was detected a few times. The J gene is TRBJ1-2, the V gene TRBV9, with D possibly being TRBD1 (5 bases). The CDR3 covers 12 residues. Germline V CDR1 and CDR2: SGDLS, YYNGEE. The V gene lost 3 bases and the J gene lost 5 bases, with 8 bases spanning the gap. CDR3 coding DNA: TGTGCCAGCAGCGCGGACATTTATGGCTACACCTTC. It codes for CASSADIYGYTF.

This chain uses TRBV18 with TRBJ2-7, with TRBD1 matching over 7 bases. Germline assignment: CDR1 KGHSH and CDR2 LQKENI. Trimming at V came to 3 bases and at J to 0 bases, leaving 17 bases not matched to a gene. CDR3 size: 19 residues. CDR3 in amino acids: CASSPGDGTAKKGSYEQYF. The CDR3 nucleotides read TGTGCCAGCTCACCGGGGGACGGGACAGCGAAAAAGGGCTCCTACGAGCAGTACTTC.

This clone was recorded only once. The CDR3 reads CASSLGRVGQPQHF. DNA for the CDR3: TGTGCCAGCAGCTTGGGCAGGGTAGGGCAGCCCCAGCATTTT. V and J are TRBV5-5 and TRBJ1-5, with D maybe TRBD1 (5 bases). In germline, CDR1 is SGHKS, CDR2 YYEKEE (reference sequence). This CDR3 contains 14 residues. V lost 0 bases, J lost 7 bases, and 11 bases lay in between.

The chain couples TRBV5-6 to TRBJ2-7; a possible D gene is TRBD1 (6 bases). Per germline, CDR1 SGHDT and CDR2 YYEEEE. V was clipped by 4 bases and J by 5 bases, with 16 bases between them. The CDR3 covers 14 residues. The CDR3 DNA is TGTGCCAGCAGCCAAGGGGGACGGGTGGACGAGCAGTACTTC. Translation gives CASSQGGRVDEQYF.

The chain is built from TRBV13 and TRBJ2-1; 8 bases agree with TRBD2. Trimming took 1 base from V and 12 from J; bases not matched to a gene: 8. This CDR3 comprises 14 residues. Germline V gene sequence: CDR1 PRHDT, CDR2 FYEKMQ (reference sequence). This CDR3 is CASSLVINGGAQFF. The CDR3 DNA is TGTGCCAGCAGCTTAGTGATAAACGGGGGGGCGCAGTTCTTC.

This clone was seen only once. The CDR3 sequence: CASSLSQGAFYNEQFF. The CDR3, as DNA: TGTGCCAGCAGCTTATCACAGGGGGCCTTCTACAATGAGCAGTTCTTC. This chain links TRBV7-8 with TRBJ2-1, with 9 bases matching TRBD1. Per the germline V gene, CDR1 is SGHVS and CDR2 is FQNEAQ. Trimming at V came to 2 bases and at J to 3 bases, leaving 5 bases not matched to a gene. The CDR3 length is 16 residues.

The rearrangement uses TRBV4-1 and TRBJ2-3; 7 positions agree with TRBD2. Germline V gives CDR1 MGHRA, CDR2 YSYEKL. V shed 3 bases, J shed 4 bases, and the junction held 4 bases outside the gene matches. The CDR3 length is 14 residues. This chain's CDR3 is CASSHALAADTQYF. The CDR3, as DNA: TGCGCCAGCAGCCATGCCCTAGCGGCAGATACGCAGTATTTT.

There are many counts of this clone. The chain joins TRBV2 to TRBJ2-1; D gene ambiguous. Germline values: CDR1 SNHLY, CDR2 FYNNEI. Trimming removed 3 bases at V and 5 bases at J, with 8 bases between. The CDR3 is 13 amino acids. For the CDR3, the DNA is TGTGCCAGCAGTGATAACGCAGACAATGAGCAGTTCTTC. This codes for CASSDNADNEQFF.

The CDR3 protein is CASSLDQQRGYGYTF. The CDR3 DNA is TGTGCCAGCAGCTTAGACCAGCAGCGGGGATATGGCTACACCTTC. The V call is TRBV13, the J call TRBJ1-2; no firm D call. The CDR3 runs to 15 residues. V was clipped by 1 base and J by 5 bases, with 14 bases between them. CDR1 and CDR2 (germline): PRHDT, FYEKMQ (reference sequence). Variable domain in full (rest from reference TRBV13 and TRBJ1-2): AAGVIQSPRHLIKEKRETATLKCYPIPRHDTVYWYQQGPGQDPQFLISFYEKMQSDKGSIPDRFSAQQFSDYHSELNMSSLELGDSALYFCASSLDQQRGYGYTFGSGTRLTVV.

This chain links TRBV3-1 (or the pseudogene TRBV3-2) with TRBJ2-3; D may be TRBD2 (6 bases). Germline V gene sequence: CDR1 LGHDT, CDR2 YNNKEL (reference sequence). Between the trimmed V and J ends, which lost 0 bases and 4 bases, there was a span of 14 bases. This CDR3 contains 16 residues. The CDR3 region is CASSQDPSPGADTQYF. CDR3 bases: TGTGCCAGCAGCCAAGATCCTAGCCCGGGGGCAGATACGCAGTATTTT.

The genes are TRBV27 and TRBJ2-1; D is perhaps TRBD1 (6 bases). The CDR3 spans 13 residues. CDR1 and CDR2 from the germline V gene are MNHEY and SMNVEV (reference sequence). V gave up 3 bases and J gave up 8 bases, with 11 bases separating them. The CDR3 DNA reads TGTGCCAGCAGTTTGTGGGGGCCCGATGAGCAGTTCTTC. Translated: CASSLWGPDEQFF.

A single count supports this clone. This chain connects TRBV3-1 (or the pseudogene TRBV3-2) to TRBJ2-1, with TRBD2 as a possible D gene (6 bases). CDR1 is LGHDT, CDR2 YNNKEL, per germline (reference sequence). Trimming pared 4 bases from V and 6 bases from J, leaving 10 bases between. The CDR3 extends over 13 amino acids. CDR3 sequence: CASSRLGGNEQFF. CDR3 nucleotides: TGTGCCAGCAGCCGACTGGGGGGCAATGAGCAGTTCTTC.

The rearrangement links TRBV19 to TRBJ2-2, with 10 bases aligning to TRBD1. This CDR3 is 15 amino acids long. V lost 5 bases and J lost 7; bases outside the gene matches: 7. The V gene's germline CDR1 is LNHDA and CDR2 SQIVND (reference sequence). CDR3 loop: CASSAGTGVGGELFF. The DNA for the CDR3 is TGTGCCAGTAGTGCGGGGACAGGGGTAGGCGGGGAGCTGTTTTTT.

This clone was observed once. The chain carries TRBV10-1 and TRBJ1-3; 7 nucleotides line up with TRBD1. The CDR3 spans 13 residues. Trimming cost V 10 bases and J 10 bases; bases outside gene matches: 13. The V gene's germline CDR1 is WNHNN and CDR2 SYGVQD (reference sequence). This chain's CDR3 is CANPRDRDITIYF. CDR3 nucleotide sequence: TGCGCCAACCCCCGAGACAGGGATATTACCATATATTTT.

The chain is built from TRBV4-1 and TRBJ1-1; no firm D call. Germline V CDR1 and CDR2: MGHRA, YSYEKL. The CDR3 consists of 14 residues. The V and J ends lost 4 bases and 1 base respectively, with 10 bases between them. The DNA for the CDR3 is TGCGCCAGCAGCCGGGGAGGGAAGAACACTGAAGCTTTCTTT. Translated, it gives CASSRGGKNTEAFF.

The CDR3 bases are TGCGCCAGCAGCCAAGAGCGGGACAGGGACTACAATGAGCAGTTCTTC. Encoded protein: CASSQERDRDYNEQFF. The rearrangement links TRBV4-1 to TRBJ2-1; 9 bases agree with TRBD1. The CDR3 runs 16 residues. Germline CDR1 is MGHRA and CDR2 is YSYEKL. V trimming: 0 bases; J trimming: 3 bases; junction bases outside the gene matches: 3.

The chain joins TRBV27 to TRBJ2-3; 7 positions agree with TRBD1. Per germline, CDR1 MNHEY and CDR2 SMNVEV (reference sequence). With V trimmed by 6 bases and J by 1 base, 16 bases remained unmatched. The CDR3 contains 18 residues. CDR3 residues: CASRPHEGATLGTDTQYF. The DNA for the CDR3 is TGTGCCAGCAGACCCCATGAGGGGGCGACGTTAGGCACAGATACGCAGTATTTT.

This sequence joins TRBV25-1 and TRBJ1-4, with D uncertain. The CDR3 consists of 16 residues. V lost 3 bases, J lost 8 bases, and 19 bases lay in between. Germline CDR1 and CDR2: MGHDK and SYGVNS. CDR3 amino acids: CASSDSSLGRREKLFF. CDR3 DNA: TGTGCCAGCAGTGATTCAAGTTTAGGTCGGAGAGAAAAACTGTTTTTT.

The chain carries TRBV19 and TRBJ2-7; tentatively, D is TRBD1 (6 bases). CDR3 size: 13 residues. Germline CDR1 LNHDA, CDR2 SQIVND (reference sequence). Trimming cost V 3 bases and J 2 bases, with 8 bases left between them. CDR3 in DNA: TGTGCCAGTAGTATCCAGGGGCCCTACGAGCAGTACTTC. Translated: CASSIQGPYEQYF.

The rearrangement links TRBV7-9 to TRBJ2-7, with a possible D match to TRBD2 (5 bases). Germline CDR1 is SEHNR and CDR2 is FQNEAQ (reference sequence). CDR3 length: 12 residues. Trimming removed 5 bases from V and 6 bases from J, with 11 bases in between. The DNA of the CDR3 is TGTGCCAGCAGCGACCTAGCATCCGAGCAGTACTTC. Translating gives CASSDLASEQYF. The variable domain in full, with the rest retrieved from reference TRBV7-9 and TRBJ2-7, is DTGVSQNPRHKITKRGQNVTFRCDPISEHNRLYWYRQTLGQGPEFLTYFQNEAQLEKSRLLSDRFSAERPKGSFSTLEIQRTEQGDSAMYLCASSDLASEQYFGPGTRLTVT.

The chain carries TRBV7-9 and TRBJ2-5, with D uncertain. Trimming cost V 5 bases and J 2 bases, with 3 bases left between them. CDR3 length equals 11 residues. The V gene's germline CDR1 is SEHNR and CDR2 FQNEAQ (reference sequence). The CDR3 is CASSLQETQYF. In DNA, the CDR3 is TGTGCCAGCAGCCTACAAGAGACCCAGTACTTC.